This T cell receptor beta chain came from a study of OX40 agonist ivuxolimab in advanced cancers. Study background: Participants, roughly 81% male, averaged around 64 years of age, ranging from roughly 23 to 80. Study-wide results and limits: Clonal expansion in partial responders at 0.1-3.0 mg/kg ranked among the lowest.

Data came from immunoSEQ multiplex PCR; TCRdb stores just in-frame clones and leaves some out. Here the sample spans about 76,000 clones, around 90% being singletons. There are 13 residues in the CDR3. Germline assignment: CDR1 SEHNR and CDR2 FQNEAQ (reference sequence). V was pared by 6 bases and J by 6 bases, with 6 bases of the junction left unmatched. To note about this clone: Antigen unknown.

V usage is TRBV7-9 and J usage is TRBJ1-2; 8 bases align to TRBD1. The sequence derives from an adult with an advanced solid tumor such as melanoma, head and neck, liver or kidney cancer. The sequencing used CD4+ or CD8+ T cells sorted from blood, collected in a trial of the OX40 agonist ivuxolimab. In DNA form, the CDR3 reads TGTGCCAGCAGTTACGGACAGGGTGATGGCTACACCTTC. Its protein is CASSYGQGDGYTF.